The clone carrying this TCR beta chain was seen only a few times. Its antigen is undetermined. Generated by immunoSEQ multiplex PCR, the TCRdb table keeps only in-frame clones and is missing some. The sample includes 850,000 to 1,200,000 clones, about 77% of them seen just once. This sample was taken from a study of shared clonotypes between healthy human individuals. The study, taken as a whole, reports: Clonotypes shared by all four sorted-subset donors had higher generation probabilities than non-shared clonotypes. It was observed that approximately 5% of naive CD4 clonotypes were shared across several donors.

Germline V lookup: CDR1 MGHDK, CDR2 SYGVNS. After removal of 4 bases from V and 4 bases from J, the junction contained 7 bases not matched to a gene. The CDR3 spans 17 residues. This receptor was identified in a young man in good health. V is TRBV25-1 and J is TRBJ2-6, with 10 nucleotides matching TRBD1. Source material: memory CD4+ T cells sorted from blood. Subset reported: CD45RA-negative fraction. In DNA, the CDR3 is TGTGCCAGCAGTGCTACGACAGGGGGCAGGGGGGCCAACGTCCTGACTTTC. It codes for CASSATTGGRGANVLTF.